This T cell receptor (beta chain) was sequenced for a study of CD8 T cells in Susac syndrome (dated by TCRdb to 2018 to 2020). Looking at the study overall: Among the Susac syndrome patients who were sequenced, clinically active disease was present in six and clinical remission was observed in under ten. The study used repertoire sequencing to test whether antigen drove CD8+ T cell activation and differentiation in Susac syndrome. CD8+ T cell repertoire clonality was compared between some 12 healthy donors, around 14 Susac syndrome patients and 15 or so multiple sclerosis patients. Susac syndrome patients were therapy-naive, on corticosteroids (some also receiving IVIg), or on IVIg alone at blood withdrawal.

Results the study describes overall, beyond this receptor: Roughly 15 and five Susac-specific public clones were found in the total CD8+ and CD8+ TEMRA repertoires, respectively. Clonal expansion was observed in Susac syndrome CD8+ repertoires, with the highest expansion in CD8+ TEMRA cells and greater expansion in clinically active than in remitting patients. The study acknowledged that relatively few individuals were included in the TCR sequencing and HLA analysis.

With regard to this clonotype: Its antigen remains undetermined. Base qualities are missing; no much larger clone stands one base away.

RNA was extracted using the RNeasy kit, and roughly 0.45 to 1 microgram was reverse transcribed with random hexamers. TCR beta CDR3 regions were amplified with the immunoSEQ multiplex PCR assay covering 54 Vbeta and 13 Jbeta segments. To correct PCR amplification bias, a synthetic template baseline was used for both primer optimization and computational correction. On the study's bioinformatics: Reads were annotated to V, D and J genes per IMGT and analyzed with immunoSEQ Analyzer, keeping only productive sequences. Clonality was computed as one minus Shannon entropy normalized by log2 of the number of productive unique sequences. Public and private clones were assessed among the 100 most prevalent clones of each patient and control. A clone was defined as Susac-specific if it was absent from the healthy and MS cohorts, from 950 to 1,300 published viral clones and from other ImmuneACCESS disease sequences. TCRdb itself trimmed the public reads at Q25 with fastp, ran MiXCR and retained productive beta chains. Each CDR3 protein gets just one entry, which takes the most common genes and DNA from the rows behind it. What appears here as the V and J calls and clone size reflects TCRdb's work, not the paper's. Across this sample there are about 75,000 distinct CDR3 sequences, with roughly 94% seen only once. Together, the top ten hold about 0.47% of the sample.

Peripheral blood CD8+ and CD4+ T cells from healthy donors, Susac syndrome patients and multiple sclerosis patients were profiled by high-throughput TCR beta sequencing. The Susac syndrome patients fulfilled recently defined diagnostic criteria for either definite or probable disease. Bulk CD8+ and CD4+ T cells were purified by magnetic negative isolation, whereas CD8+ TEMRA cells were enriched by FACS. Blood was collected in EDTA tubes and processed within 24 hours, with PBMCs isolated through density gradient centrifugation. PBMCs intended for TCR sequencing were frozen in liquid nitrogen and were later thawed in a 37 degrees C water bath. Purity of sorted or isolated CD4+, CD8+ and CD8+ TEMRA cells was at least 90%. V gives up 4 bases and J gives up 10 bases, and the segment between their germline ends measures 4 bases. From its cysteine to its phenylalanine, the CDR3 spans 10 amino acids. Only CDR3 DNA is held: 30 bases, read in frame from base 1. As encoded in the germline V gene (reference sequence), CDR1 is SEHNR while CDR2 is FQNEAQ.

The chain is encoded by TRBV7-9 joined to TRBJ2-2; the D gene cannot be named for sure. Sequencing used CD8+ T cells from PBMCs. This receptor was taken from a human donor with Susac syndrome. The DNA sequence is as follows: TGTGCCAGCAGCTCTGTGGAGCTGTTTTTT. Its protein reads: CASSSVELFF.